This TCR beta chain is from a study of shared clonotypes between healthy human individuals. Germline V gene sequence: CDR1 SNHLY, CDR2 FYNNEI. V was clipped by 8 bases and J by 1 base, with 11 bases between them. This CDR3 region has 13 residues. Sequenced by immunoSEQ multiplex PCR; TCRdb stores in-frame clones only, minus some. The data hold 550,000 to 750,000 clones, with 92% observed a single time. Naive CD8 cells comprised CD45RO-negative, CCR7-positively selected cells, excluding terminally differentiated effector memory CD45RA+ cells. This TCR came from a man under 40 in good health. The source material was naive CD8+ T cells sorted from blood. The chain couples TRBV2 to TRBJ2-5; D perhaps matches TRBD1 (5 bases). The CDR3 nucleotides read TGTGCCAGCTTAGGACAACTCCAAGAGACCCAGTACTTC. Its protein is CASLGQLQETQYF.